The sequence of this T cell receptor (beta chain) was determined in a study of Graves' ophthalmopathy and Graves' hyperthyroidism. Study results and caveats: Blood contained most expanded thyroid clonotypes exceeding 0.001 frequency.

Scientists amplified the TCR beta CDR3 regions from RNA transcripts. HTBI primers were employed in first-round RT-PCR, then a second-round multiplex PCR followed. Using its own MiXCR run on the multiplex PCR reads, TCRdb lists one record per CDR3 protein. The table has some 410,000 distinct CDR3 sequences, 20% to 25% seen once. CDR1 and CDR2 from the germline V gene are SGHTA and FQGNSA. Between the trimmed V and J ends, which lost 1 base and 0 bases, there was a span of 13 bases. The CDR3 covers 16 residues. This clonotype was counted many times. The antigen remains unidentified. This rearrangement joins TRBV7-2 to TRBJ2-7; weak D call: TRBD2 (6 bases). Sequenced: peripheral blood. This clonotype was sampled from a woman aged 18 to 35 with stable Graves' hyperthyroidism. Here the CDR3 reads CASSLVWDFTSYEQYF. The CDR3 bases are TGTGCCAGCAGCTTAGTGTGGGACTTCACCTCCTACGAGCAGTACTTC.